The 2 T cell receptor beta chains below come from one sample, sequenced in a study of response to subunit inactivated influenza vaccine. Via MiXCR, TCRdb re-called the RT-PCR reads, giving one row per CDR3 protein. The table has roughly 290,000 distinct CDR3 sequences, 21% seen once. The material was PBMCs from blood, obtained about 19 months after vaccination. All receptors derive from a man between 45 and 75 years old who received an inactivated influenza vaccine.

There are many counts of this clonotype. The chain combines TRBV27 with TRBJ1-1; D is possibly TRBD1 (6 bases). V shed 5 bases and J shed 4 bases, with 14 bases lying between them. Germline V gives CDR1 MNHEY, CDR2 SMNVEV (reference sequence). The CDR3 covers 14 residues. CDR3 DNA sequence: TGTGCCAGCAGTCCCCCCGGACAGCTCACTGAAGCTTTCTTT. This translates into CASSPPGQLTEAFF.

The chain couples TRBV4-3 to TRBJ2-1, with 10 bases matching TRBD2. Looked up from germline, CDR1 is LGHNA and CDR2 is YSLEER. The CDR3 has 14 residues. V dropped 0 bases and J dropped 16; count of bases not matched to a gene: 9. CDR3 amino acids: CASSQDILAGRPFF. CDR3 coding DNA: TGCGCCAGCAGCCAAGATATACTAGCGGGGCGACCTTTCTTC.